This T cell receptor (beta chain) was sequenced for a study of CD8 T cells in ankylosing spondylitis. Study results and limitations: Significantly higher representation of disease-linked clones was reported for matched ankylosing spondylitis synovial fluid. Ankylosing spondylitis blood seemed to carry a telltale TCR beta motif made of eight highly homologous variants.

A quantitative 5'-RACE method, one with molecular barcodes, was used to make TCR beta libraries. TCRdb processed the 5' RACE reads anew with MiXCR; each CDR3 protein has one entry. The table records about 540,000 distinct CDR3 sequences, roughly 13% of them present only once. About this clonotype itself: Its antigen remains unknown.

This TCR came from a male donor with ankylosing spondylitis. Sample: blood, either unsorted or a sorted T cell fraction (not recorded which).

As DNA, the CDR3 is TGCGCCAGCAGCTCATACAACCCGGGACTAGCGGGACCCTACAATGAGCAGTTCTTC. This encodes CASSSYNPGLAGPYNEQFF. The chain joins TRBV5-1 to TRBJ2-1; TRBD2 aligns across 13 bases. The CDR3 covers 19 residues. Germline CDR1 SGHRS, CDR2 YFSETQ. J lost 2 bases, V lost 3 bases, and 11 bases had no gene match.